Here is one T cell receptor beta chain with its context. Its matching antigen is unknown. This CDR3 is 14 amino acids long. Germline V gene lookup returns CDR1 SNHLY and CDR2 FYNNEI. V shed 5 bases and J 4 bases; nucleotides not matched to a gene: 7. This record comes from a study of cytomegalovirus exposure and HLA in healthy donors. The study's findings and limits: The analysis excluded some indistinguishable V segments, including TRBV6-2 and TRBV6-3.

The PCR contained 60 Vbeta and 13 Jbeta primers. TCRdb's copy holds only in-frame clones and misses some; the assay was immunoSEQ multiplex PCR. Among nearly 100,000 clones, 76% were seen once, and the ten largest hold 19%. This receptor was obtained from a woman aged 60 to 75 in good health and CMV-seropositive. The chain carries TRBV2 and TRBJ2-7; TRBD1 agrees at 8 bases. Material: PBMCs. The CDR3 coding sequence is TGTGCCAGCAGTAACGGACAGGGAAAGTACGAGCAGTACTTC. This sequence encodes CASSNGQGKYEQYF. The full variable domain, completed using reference TRBV2 and TRBJ2-7, is EPEVTQTPSHQVTQMGQEVILRCVPISNHLYFYWYRQILGQKVEFLVSFYNNEISEKSEIFDDQFSVERPDGSNFTLKIRSTKLEDSAMYFCASSNGQGKYEQYFGPGTRLTVT.